This TCR beta chain appears in the sequencing data of a study of early T cells in non-severe SARS-CoV-2 infection. Turning to the study itself: Sequenced bulk RNA came from whole blood that was unsorted, and chains were unpaired.

This clonotype was seen at least ten times. Researchers attached unique molecular identifiers to individual cDNA molecules. TCRdb analysed the 5' RACE reads with MiXCR anew, one entry per CDR3 protein. The table shows approximately 50,000 distinct CDR3 sequences, with 7.7% occurring only once. CDR1 and CDR2 (germline): WNHNN, SYGVQD (reference sequence). This CDR3 contains 14 residues. Trimming shortened V by 3 bases and J by 7 bases, and 13 bases separated the two germline ends. The chain is built from TRBV10-1 and TRBJ2-1; a weak D match, TRBD2 (5 bases). Sequenced input: whole blood. This receptor was taken from an adult who was a healthcare worker with PCR-confirmed SARS-CoV-2 infection or an uninfected control (not recorded which). The CDR3 DNA reads TGCGCCAGCAGTGAACTAGTACCTTCAAATGAGCAGTTCTTC. This translates into CASSELVPSNEQFF.